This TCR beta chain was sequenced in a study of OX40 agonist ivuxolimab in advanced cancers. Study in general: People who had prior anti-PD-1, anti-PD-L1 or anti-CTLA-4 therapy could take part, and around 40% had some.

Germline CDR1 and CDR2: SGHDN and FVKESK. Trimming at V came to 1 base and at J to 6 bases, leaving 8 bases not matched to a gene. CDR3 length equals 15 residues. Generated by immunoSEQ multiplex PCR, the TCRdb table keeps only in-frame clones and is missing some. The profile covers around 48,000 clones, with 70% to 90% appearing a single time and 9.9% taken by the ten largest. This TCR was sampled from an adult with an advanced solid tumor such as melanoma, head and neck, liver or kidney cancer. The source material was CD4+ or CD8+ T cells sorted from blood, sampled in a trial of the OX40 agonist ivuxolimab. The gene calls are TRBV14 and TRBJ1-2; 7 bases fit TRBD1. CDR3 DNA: TGTGCCAGCAGCCAAGTTTGGGGGACAGTTGATGGCTACACCTTC. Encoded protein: CASSQVWGTVDGYTF.